This T cell receptor beta chain was sequenced during a study of blood T cell repertoires in COVID-19. Repertoires were generated with immunoSEQ multiplex PCR, while TCRdb's copy carries only in-frame clones and drops some. The profile shows around 280,000 clones, approximately 86% of them singletons. The CDR3 length is 15 residues. Germline-derived CDR1 and CDR2 are SNHLY and FYNNEI. V was clipped by 6 bases and J by 3 bases; unmatched bases: 10. This TCR came from a man between 65 and 85 years old with acute or convalescent COVID-19. The sequenced material came from peripheral blood. This rearrangement joins TRBV2 to TRBJ1-1; 7 bases fit TRBD1. The DNA of the CDR3 is TGTGCCAGCAGAGGTCAGAGGGGGCGATACACTGAAGCTTTCTTT. Protein: CASRGQRGRYTEAFF.